This record covers a single TCR beta chain. Method: immunoSEQ multiplex PCR; TCRdb's copy keeps in-frame clones and lacks some. There are around 250,000 clones in the sample; 70% to 90% occur only once, and around 1.8% lies in the top ten. The V and J ends lost 1 base and 4 bases, in that order; junction bases with no gene match: 7. The germline CDR1 and CDR2 sequences are SGHTA and FQGNSA. The CDR3 spans 17 residues. The record originates from a study of blood T cell repertoires in COVID-19. Sample: PBMCs or T cells enriched from blood (not recorded which). This chain uses TRBV7-2 with TRBJ2-6; 7 bases map to TRBD2. The sequence came from a woman between 50 and 59 years old who had recovered from COVID-19. CDR3 in DNA: TGTGCCAGCAGCTTAGTAGCGGGTGGTGAGGGGGCCAACGTCCTGACTTTC. The encoded protein is CASSLVAGGEGANVLTF.